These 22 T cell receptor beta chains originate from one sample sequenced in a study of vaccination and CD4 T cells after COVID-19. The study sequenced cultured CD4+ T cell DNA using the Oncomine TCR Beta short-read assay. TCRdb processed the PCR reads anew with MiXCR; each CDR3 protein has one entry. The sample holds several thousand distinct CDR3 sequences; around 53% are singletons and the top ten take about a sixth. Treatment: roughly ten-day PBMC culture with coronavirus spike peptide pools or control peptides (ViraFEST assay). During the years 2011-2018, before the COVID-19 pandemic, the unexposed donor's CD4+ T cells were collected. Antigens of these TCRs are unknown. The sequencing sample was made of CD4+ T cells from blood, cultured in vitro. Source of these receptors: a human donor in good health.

CDR3 nucleotides: TGTGCCAGCAGTGACAGGTGGGCCAAAAACATTCAGTACTTC. It specifies CASSDRWAKNIQYF. This sequence joins TRBV6-1 and TRBJ2-4; D gene unclear. The CDR3 sequence is 14 residues long. Germline lookup yields CDR1 MNHNS and CDR2 SASEGT. The V gene lost 3 bases and the J gene lost 1 base, with 7 bases spanning the gap.

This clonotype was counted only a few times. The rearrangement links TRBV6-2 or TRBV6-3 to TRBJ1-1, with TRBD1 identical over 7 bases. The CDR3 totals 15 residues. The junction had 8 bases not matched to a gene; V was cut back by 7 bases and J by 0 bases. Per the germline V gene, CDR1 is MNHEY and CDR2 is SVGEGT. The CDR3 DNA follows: TGTGCCAGCACCGAACAGGGGACCCTGAACACTGAAGCTTTCTTT. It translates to CASTEQGTLNTEAFF.

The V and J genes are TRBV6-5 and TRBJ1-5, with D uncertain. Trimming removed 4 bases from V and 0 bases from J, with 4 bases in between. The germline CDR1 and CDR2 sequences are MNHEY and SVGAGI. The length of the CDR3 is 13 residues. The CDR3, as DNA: TGTGCCAGCAGTTGGGATAGCAATCAGCCCCAGCATTTT. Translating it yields CASSWDSNQPQHF.

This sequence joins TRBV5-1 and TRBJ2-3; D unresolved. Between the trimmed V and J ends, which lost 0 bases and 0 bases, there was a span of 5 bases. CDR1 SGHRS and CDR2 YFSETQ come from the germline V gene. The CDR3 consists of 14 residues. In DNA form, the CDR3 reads TGCGCCAGCAGCTTGGAAGGGAGCACAGATACGCAGTATTTT. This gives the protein CASSLEGSTDTQYF.

The CDR3 loop reads CASSLGGRPMETQYF. The CDR3 region has the DNA TGTGCCAGCAGCTTAGGAGGGAGGCCCATGGAGACGCAGTATTTT. This rearrangement joins TRBV11-2 to TRBJ2-3, with D possibly matching TRBD2 (6 bases). The CDR3 extends over 15 amino acids. Germline CDR1 and CDR2: SGHAT and FQNNGV. V was trimmed by 1 base and J by 9 bases, leaving 17 bases between them.

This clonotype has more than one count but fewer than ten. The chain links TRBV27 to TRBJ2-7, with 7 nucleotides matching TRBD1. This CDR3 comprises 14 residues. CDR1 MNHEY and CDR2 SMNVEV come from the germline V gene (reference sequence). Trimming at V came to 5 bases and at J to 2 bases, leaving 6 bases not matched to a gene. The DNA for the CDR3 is TGTGCCAGCAGTACGACAGGGACGACCTACGAGCAGTACTTC. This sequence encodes CASSTTGTTYEQYF.

CDR3 bases: TGTGCCAGCAGTTCTCCTGGGACACATAGCAATCAGCCCCAGCATTTT. Amino acids: CASSSPGTHSNQPQHF. This rearrangement joins TRBV28 to TRBJ1-5, with TRBD1 as a possible D gene (6 bases). The CDR3 covers 16 residues. Germline CDR1 is MDHEN and CDR2 is SYDVKM. Trimming stripped 4 bases from V and 0 bases from J, with 13 bases between. The variable domain in full, with the rest retrieved from reference TRBV28 and TRBJ1-5, is DVKVTQSSRYLVKRTGEKVFLECVQDMDHENMFWYRQDPGLGLRLIYFSYDVKMKEKGDIPEGYSVSREKKERFSLILESASTNQTSMYLCASSSPGTHSNQPQHFGDGTRLSIL.

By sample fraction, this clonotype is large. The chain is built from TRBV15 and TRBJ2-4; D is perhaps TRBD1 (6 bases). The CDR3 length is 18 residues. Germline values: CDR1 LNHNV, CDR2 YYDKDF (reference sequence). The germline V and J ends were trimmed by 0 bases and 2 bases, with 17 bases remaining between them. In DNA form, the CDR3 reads TGTGCCACCAGCAGAGATATTGTGGCGGACAGAACCAAAAACATTCAGTACTTC. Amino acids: CATSRDIVADRTKNIQYF.

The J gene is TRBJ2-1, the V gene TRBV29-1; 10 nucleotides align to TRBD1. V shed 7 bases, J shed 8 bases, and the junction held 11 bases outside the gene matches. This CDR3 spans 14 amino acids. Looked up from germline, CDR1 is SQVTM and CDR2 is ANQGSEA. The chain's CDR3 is CSARPGQGSHEQFF. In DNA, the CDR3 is TGCAGCGCGAGACCGGGACAGGGGTCCCATGAGCAGTTCTTC.

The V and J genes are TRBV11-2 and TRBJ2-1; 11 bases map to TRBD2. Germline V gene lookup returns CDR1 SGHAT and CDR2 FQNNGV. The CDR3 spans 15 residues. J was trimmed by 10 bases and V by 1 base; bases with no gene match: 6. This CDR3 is CASSLGPSGRSEQFF. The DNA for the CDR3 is TGTGCCAGCAGCTTAGGGCCTAGCGGGAGGTCCGAGCAGTTCTTC.

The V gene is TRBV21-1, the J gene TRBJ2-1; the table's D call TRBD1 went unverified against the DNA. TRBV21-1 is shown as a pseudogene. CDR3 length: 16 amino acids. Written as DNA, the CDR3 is TGTGCCAGCAGCACCTTAAGACAGCTACCCTACAATGAGCAGTTCTTC. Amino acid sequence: CASSTLRQLPYNEQFF.

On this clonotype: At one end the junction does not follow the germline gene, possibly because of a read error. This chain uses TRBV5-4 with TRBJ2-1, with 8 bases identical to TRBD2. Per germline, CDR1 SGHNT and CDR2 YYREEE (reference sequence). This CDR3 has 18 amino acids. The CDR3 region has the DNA TGTGCCAGCAGGTTGGTAGCGGGAAGATTCGACCCTGGGAATGAGCAGTTCTTC. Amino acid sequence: CASRLVAGRFDPGNEQFF.

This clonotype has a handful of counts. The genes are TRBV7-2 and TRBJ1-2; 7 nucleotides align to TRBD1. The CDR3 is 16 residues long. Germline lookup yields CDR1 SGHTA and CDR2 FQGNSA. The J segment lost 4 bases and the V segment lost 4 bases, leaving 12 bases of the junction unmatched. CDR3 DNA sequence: TGTGCCAGCAGCTATTCCGGGACAGCCAGATTCTATGGCTACACCTTC. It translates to CASSYSGTARFYGYTF.

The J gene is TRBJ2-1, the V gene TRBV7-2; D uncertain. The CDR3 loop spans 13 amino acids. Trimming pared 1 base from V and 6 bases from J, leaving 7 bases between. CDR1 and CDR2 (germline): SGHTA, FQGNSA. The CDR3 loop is CASSLVRFNEQFF. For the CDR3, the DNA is TGTGCCAGCAGCTTAGTTAGGTTCAATGAGCAGTTCTTC. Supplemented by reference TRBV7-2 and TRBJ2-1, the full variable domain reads GAGVSQSPSNKVTEKGKDVELRCDPISGHTALYWYRQSLGQGLEFLIYFQGNSAPDKSGLPSDRFSAERTGGSVSTLTIQRTQQEDSAVYLCASSLVRFNEQFFGPGTRLTVL.

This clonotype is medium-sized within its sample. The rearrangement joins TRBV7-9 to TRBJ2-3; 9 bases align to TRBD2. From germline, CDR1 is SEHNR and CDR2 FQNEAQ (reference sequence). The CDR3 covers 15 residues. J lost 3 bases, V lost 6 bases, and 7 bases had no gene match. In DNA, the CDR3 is TGTGCCAGCAGTACTGCGGGGGGGCCTACAGATACGCAGTATTTT. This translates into CASSTAGGPTDTQYF.

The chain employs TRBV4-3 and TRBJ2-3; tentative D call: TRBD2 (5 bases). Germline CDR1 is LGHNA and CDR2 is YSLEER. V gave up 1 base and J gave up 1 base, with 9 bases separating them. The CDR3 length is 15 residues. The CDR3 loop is CASSQGLARTDTQYF. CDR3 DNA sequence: TGCGCCAGCAGCCAAGGGCTAGCCCGCACAGATACGCAGTATTTT.

CDR3 region: CASSPGQGPGSPLHF. The CDR3 DNA sequence: TGTGCCAGCAGCCCTGGACAGGGGCCAGGTTCACCCCTCCACTTT. The chain uses TRBV7-8 and TRBJ1-6; TRBD1 matches 9 bases. Germline assignment: CDR1 SGHVS and CDR2 FQNEAQ. The ends lost 5 bases at V and 9 bases at J; junction bases unmatched: 8. This CDR3 region has 15 residues. The full variable domain, completed using reference TRBV7-8 and TRBJ1-6, is GAGVSQSPRYKVAKRGQDVALRCDPISGHVSLFWYQQALGQGPEFLTYFQNEAQLDKSGLPSDRFFAERPEGSVSTLKIQRTQQEDSAVYLCASSPGQGPGSPLHFGNGTRLTVT.

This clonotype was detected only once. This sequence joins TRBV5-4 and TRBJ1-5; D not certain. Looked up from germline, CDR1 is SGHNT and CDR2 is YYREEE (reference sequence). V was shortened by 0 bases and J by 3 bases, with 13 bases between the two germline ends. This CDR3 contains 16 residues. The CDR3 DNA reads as TGTGCCAGCAGCTTGGGGTATCCCAAACTCAATCAGCCCCAGCATTTT. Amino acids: CASSLGYPKLNQPQHF.

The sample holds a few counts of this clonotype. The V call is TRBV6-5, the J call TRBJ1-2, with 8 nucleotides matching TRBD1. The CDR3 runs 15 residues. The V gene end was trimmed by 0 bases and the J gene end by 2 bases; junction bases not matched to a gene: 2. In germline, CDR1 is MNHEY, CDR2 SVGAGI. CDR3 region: CASSYSQGANYGYTF. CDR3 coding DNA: TGTGCCAGCAGTTACTCGCAGGGGGCGAACTATGGCTACACCTTC.

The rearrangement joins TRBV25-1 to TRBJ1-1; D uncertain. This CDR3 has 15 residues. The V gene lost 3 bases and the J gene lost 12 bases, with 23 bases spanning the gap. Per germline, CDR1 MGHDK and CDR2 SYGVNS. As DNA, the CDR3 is TGTGCCAGCAGTGACCTAAGTAGGAATACAGTCGTCCCTTTCTTT. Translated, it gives CASSDLSRNTVVPFF.

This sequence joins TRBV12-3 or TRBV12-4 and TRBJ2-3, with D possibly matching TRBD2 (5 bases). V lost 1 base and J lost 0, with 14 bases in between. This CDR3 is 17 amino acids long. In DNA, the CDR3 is TGTGCCAGCAGTTTAGGGAGGCTAAGCGGTAGCACAGATACGCAGTATTTT. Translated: CASSLGRLSGSTDTQYF.

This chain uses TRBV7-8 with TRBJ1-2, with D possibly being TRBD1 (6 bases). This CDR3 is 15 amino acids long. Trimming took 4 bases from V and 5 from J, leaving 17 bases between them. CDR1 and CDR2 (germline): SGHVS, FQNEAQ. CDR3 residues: CASSSRTAPDYGYTF. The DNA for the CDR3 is TGTGCCAGCAGCTCCCGGACAGCTCCTGATTATGGCTACACCTTC. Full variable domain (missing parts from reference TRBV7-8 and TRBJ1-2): GAGVSQSPRYKVAKRGQDVALRCDPISGHVSLFWYQQALGQGPEFLTYFQNEAQLDKSGLPSDRFFAERPEGSVSTLKIQRTQQEDSAVYLCASSSRTAPDYGYTFGSGTRLTVV.